The rows below give T cell receptor beta chains drawn from one sample of a study of blood T cell repertoires in COVID-19. Generated by immunoSEQ multiplex PCR, the TCRdb table keeps only in-frame clones and is missing some. The data show 65,000 to 90,000 clones, with about 90% seen just once and 5.8% held by the top ten. The sequencing input was peripheral blood. Receptors originate from a human donor in a cohort sampled during active COVID-19. CDR3s include the opening cysteine and the closing phenylalanine or tryptophan. The D gene is left open where the match is weak. Some rows have no size entry. The others give once, few or many, or a class for an expanded clone.

TRBD2 | . | TRBJ2-5 | TRBV7-3 | CASSRTSEDETQYF | TGTGCCAGCAGTCGGACTAGCGAGGATGAGACCCAGTACTTC
. | . | TRBJ2-1 | TRBV6-6 | CASSPSYNEQFF | TGTGCCAGCAGCCCATCCTACAATGAGCAGTTCTTC
. | . | TRBJ1-5 | TRBV7-8 | CASSLVRLGGSNQPQHF | TGTGCCAGCAGCTTAGTTCGGCTGGGAGGTAGCAATCAGCCCCAGCATTTT
. | . | TRBJ2-3 | TRBV19 | CASGAGGADTQYF | TGTGCCAGTGGGGCAGGCGGTGCAGATACGCAGTATTTT
. | . | TRBJ2-7 | TRBV7-3 | CASSPSGSSYEQYF | TGTGCCAGCAGCCCCTCAGGGTCGTCCTACGAGCAGTACTTC
TRBD1 | . | TRBJ1-6 | TRBV10-3 | CAISETPGQGLGNSPLHF | TGTGCCATCAGTGAGACACCGGGACAGGGTCTTGGTAATTCACCCCTCCACTTT
TRBD1 | . | TRBJ2-7 | TRBV29-1 | CSADLGQGLSYEQYF | TGCAGCGCCGACCTGGGACAGGGCCTCTCCTACGAGCAGTACTTC
. | . | TRBJ1-1 | TRBV5-1 | CASSMTGALYNTEAFF | TGCGCCAGCAGCATGACAGGTGCTCTATATAACACTGAAGCTTTCTTT
TRBD1 | . | TRBJ1-5 | TRBV15 | CATTQDRGSQPQHF | TGTGCCACCACCCAGGACAGGGGAAGTCAGCCCCAGCATTTT
TRBD2 | once | TRBJ2-1 | TRBV27 | CASSKRGSYNEQFF | TGTGCCAGCAGCAAGCGGGGGTCCTACAATGAGCAGTTCTTC
TRBD1 | few | TRBJ1-2 | TRBV5-3 | CARSYRGHGYTF | TGTGCCAGAAGCTACAGGGGGCATGGCTACACCTTC
. | . | TRBJ1-2 | TRBV6-2/TRBV6-3 | CASSPDPGGGYTF | TGTGCCAGCAGCCCGGACCCGGGAGGGGGCTACACCTTC
. | few | TRBJ2-7 | TRBV19 | CASDGGSYEQYF | TGTGCCAGTGACGGAGGGAGCTACGAGCAGTACTTC
. | . | TRBJ1-4 | TRBV6-5 | CASSYGAATNEKLFF | TGTGCCAGCAGTTATGGTGCAGCAACTAATGAAAAACTGTTTTTT
. | . | TRBJ1-2 | TRBV3-1/TRBV3-2 | CASSPEGNGGYTF | TGTGCCAGCAGCCCGGAGGGGAACGGTGGCTACACCTTC
. | . | TRBJ2-5 | TRBV19 | CASSIQGQQETQYF | TGTGCCAGTAGTATCCAGGGCCAACAAGAGACCCAGTACTTC
. | . | TRBJ1-1 | TRBV4-2 | CASSQEVGQNMNTEAFF | TGTGCCAGCAGCCAAGAGGTTGGACAGAACATGAACACTGAAGCTTTCTTT
TRBD1 | . | TRBJ1-4 | TRBV6-5 | CASSTRTGAREKLFF | TGTGCCAGCAGTACCCGGACAGGGGCACGTGAAAAACTGTTTTTT
. | . | TRBJ1-1 | TRBV29-1 | CSVEWWQLPVYTEAFF | TGCAGCGTTGAATGGTGGCAGTTACCCGTATACACTGAAGCTTTCTTT
. | . | TRBJ2-3 | TRBV19 | CASQPQNTDTQYF | TGTGCCAGCCAACCACAGAACACAGATACGCAGTATTTT
TRBD1 | . | TRBJ1-1 | TRBV7-2 | CASSPGGTGGVVTEAFF | TGTGCCAGCAGCCCAGGCGGGACAGGGGGCGTCGTGACTGAAGCTTTCTTT
. | few | TRBJ1-1 | TRBV5-4 | CASSFQGLMTEAFF | TGTGCCAGCAGCTTCCAGGGTTTAATGACTGAAGCTTTCTTT
TRBD1 | . | TRBJ2-7 | TRBV18 | CASSPGQSYEQYF | TGTGCCAGCTCACCGGGACAGTCCTACGAGCAGTACTTC
. | . | TRBJ2-7 | TRBV3-1/TRBV3-2 | CASSQDTPWRGGSYEQYF | TGTGCCAGCAGCCAAGATACACCGTGGAGGGGTGGGTCCTACGAGCAGTACTTC
. | once | TRBJ1-2 | TRBV12-3/TRBV12-4 | CASSLDPTMRYTF | TGTGCCAGCAGTTTAGATCCAACTATGCGTTACACCTTC
. | . | TRBJ1-1 | TRBV6-2/TRBV6-3 | CASSQGYIEAFF | TGTGCCAGCAGTCAGGGGTATATTGAAGCTTTCTTT
. | . | TRBJ2-6 | TRBV5-4 | CASSLGGPSGANVLTF | TGTGCCAGCAGCTTGGGTGGGCCCTCTGGGGCCAACGTCCTGACTTTC
. | . | TRBJ1-1 | TRBV3-1/TRBV3-2 | CASSEGYEAFF | TGTGCCAGCAGCGAGGGCTATGAAGCTTTCTTT
. | . | TRBJ2-7 | TRBV6-6 | CASSSSGPGIYEQYF | TGTGCCAGCAGTTCGAGTGGGCCAGGGATCTACGAGCAGTACTTC
TRBD2 | . | TRBJ2-3 | TRBV27 | CASSWGGASTDTQYF | TGTGCCAGCAGTTGGGGGGGTGCTAGCACAGATACGCAGTATTTT
. | . | TRBJ1-2 | TRBV6-5 | CASSYSNTGPGYTF | TGTGCCAGCAGTTACTCGAACACAGGGCCTGGCTACACCTTC